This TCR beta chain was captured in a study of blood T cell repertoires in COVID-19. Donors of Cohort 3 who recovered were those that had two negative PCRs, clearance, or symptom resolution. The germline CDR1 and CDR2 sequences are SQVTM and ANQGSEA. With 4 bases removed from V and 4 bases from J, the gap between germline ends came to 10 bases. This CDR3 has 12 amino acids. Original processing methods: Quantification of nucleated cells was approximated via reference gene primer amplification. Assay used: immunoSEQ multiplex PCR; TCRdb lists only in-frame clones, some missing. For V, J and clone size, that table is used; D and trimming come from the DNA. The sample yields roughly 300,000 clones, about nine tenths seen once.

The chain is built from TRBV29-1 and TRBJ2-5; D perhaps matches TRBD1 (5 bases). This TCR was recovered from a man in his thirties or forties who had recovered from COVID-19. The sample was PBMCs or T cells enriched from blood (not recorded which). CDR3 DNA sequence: TGCAGCGTTGCAGACAGTCGAGAGACCCAGTACTTC. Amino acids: CSVADSRETQYF. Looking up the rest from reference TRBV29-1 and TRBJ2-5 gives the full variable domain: SAVISQKPSRDICQRGTSLTIQCQVDSQVTMMFWYRQQPGQSLTLIATANQGSEATYESGFVIDKFPISRPNLTFSTLTVSNMSPEDSSIYLCSVADSRETQYFGPGTRLLVL.